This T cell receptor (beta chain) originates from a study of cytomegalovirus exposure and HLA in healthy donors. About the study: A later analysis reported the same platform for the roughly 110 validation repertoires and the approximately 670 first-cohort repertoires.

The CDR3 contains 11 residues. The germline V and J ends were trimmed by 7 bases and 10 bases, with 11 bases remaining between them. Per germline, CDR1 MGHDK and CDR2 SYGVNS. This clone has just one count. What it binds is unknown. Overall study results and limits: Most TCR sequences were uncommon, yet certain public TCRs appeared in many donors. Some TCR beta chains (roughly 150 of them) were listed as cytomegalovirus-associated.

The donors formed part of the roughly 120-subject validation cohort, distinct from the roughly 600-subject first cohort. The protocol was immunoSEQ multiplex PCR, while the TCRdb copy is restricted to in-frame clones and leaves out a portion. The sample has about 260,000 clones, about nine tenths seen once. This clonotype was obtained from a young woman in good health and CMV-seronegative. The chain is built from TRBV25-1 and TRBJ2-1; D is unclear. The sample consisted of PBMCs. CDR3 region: CASTKLGEQFF. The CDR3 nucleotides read TGTGCCAGCACCAAGCTTGGAGAGCAGTTCTTC. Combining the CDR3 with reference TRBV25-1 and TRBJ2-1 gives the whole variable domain EADIYQTPRYLVIGTGKKITLECSQTMGHDKMYWYQQDPGMELHLIHYSYGVNSTEKGDLSSESTVSRIRTEHFPLTLESARPSHTSQYLCASTKLGEQFFGPGTRLTVL.